Each of the 13 T cell receptor beta chains below was sequenced from the same sample in a study of T cell responses to AZD1222 COVID-19 vaccine. Clones were sequenced by immunoSEQ multiplex PCR, and TCRdb holds only the in-frame ones, with some missing. Of roughly 77,000 clones detected, less than 95% appear once; the ten largest clones hold 3% to 3.5%. The sample was peripheral blood, taken 28 days after the second AZD1222 dose. Source of these receptors: an adult who received the AZD1222 COVID-19 vaccine.

This clone was observed once. The V call is TRBV5-5, the J call TRBJ2-5; D might be TRBD2 (6 bases). CDR3 length: 16 residues. CDR1 is SGHKS, CDR2 YYEKEE, per germline (reference sequence). V lost 4 bases, J lost 5 bases, and 21 bases lay in between. The CDR3 region is CASSATLAGSTETQYF. The DNA for the CDR3 is TGTGCCAGCAGCGCAACTCTAGCCGGGAGCACGGAGACCCAGTACTTC. The full variable domain, completed using reference TRBV5-5 and TRBJ2-5, is DAGVTQSPTHLIKTRGQQVTLRCSPISGHKSVSWYQQVLGQGPQFIFQYYEKEERGRGNFPDRFSARQFPNYSSELNVNALLLGDSALYLCASSATLAGSTETQYFGPGTRLLVL.

The chain combines TRBV11-2 with TRBJ2-7, with 7 bases matching TRBD1. Germline values: CDR1 SGHAT, CDR2 FQNNGV. The CDR3 runs to 13 residues. V dropped 7 bases and J dropped 7; count of bases not matched to a gene: 10. The CDR3 spells CASTRDRTGEQYF. In DNA, the CDR3 is TGTGCCAGCACACGGGACAGAACGGGAGAGCAGTACTTC.

This clone was counted a single time. This sequence joins TRBV9 and TRBJ2-2; D call uncertain. The V and J ends lost 0 bases and 1 base respectively, with 7 bases between them. The CDR3 runs 15 residues. Per germline, CDR1 SGDLS and CDR2 YYNGEE. The CDR3 is CASSVVPGNTGELFF. DNA of the CDR3: TGTGCCAGCAGCGTAGTTCCAGGGAACACCGGGGAGCTGTTTTTT.

V and J are TRBV2 and TRBJ1-5; the D is unclear. Germline lookup yields CDR1 SNHLY and CDR2 FYNNEI. Trimming took off 4 bases at V and 8 bases at J, with 18 bases between the two ends. This CDR3 contains 15 residues. CDR3 DNA sequence: TGTGCCAGCAGTGGGCGGATGGGGTCCCGAGAGCCCCAGCATTTT. It encodes CASSGRMGSREPQHF.

The rearrangement uses TRBV6-2 or TRBV6-3 and TRBJ2-3, with TRBD2 matching over 14 bases. With 5 bases clipped from V and 5 bases from J, the junction kept 12 bases outside the gene matches. This CDR3 has 18 residues. From germline, CDR1 is MNHEY and CDR2 SVGEGT. CDR3 coding DNA: TGTGCCAGCAGTGACAACCCCGGACTAGCGGGGGGAGGAGATACGCAGTATTTT. This translates into CASSDNPGLAGGGDTQYF.

The rearrangement links TRBV7-2 to TRBJ2-5; 7 bases are a match to TRBD2. Trimming took 4 bases from V and 5 from J; bases not matched to a gene: 4. CDR1 SGHTA and CDR2 FQGNSA come from the germline V gene. This CDR3 is built from 13 residues. The CDR3 DNA follows: TGTGCCAGCAGCTCAACTAGCGCGGAGACCCAGTACTTC. Its translation: CASSSTSAETQYF.

This clone was observed once. V and J are TRBV11-2 and TRBJ2-7; D possibly matches TRBD1 or TRBD2 (5 bases each). V was trimmed by 1 base and J by 5 bases, leaving 12 bases between them. Per the germline V gene, CDR1 is SGHAT and CDR2 is FQNNGV. CDR3 size: 14 residues. CDR3: CASSLVGTRNEQYF. The CDR3 DNA sequence: TGTGCCAGCAGCTTAGTTGGGACGCGAAACGAGCAGTACTTC.

V gene TRBV7-9 combines with J gene TRBJ2-1; TRBD2 agrees at 10 bases. This CDR3 has 17 amino acids. Germline-derived CDR1 and CDR2 are SEHNR and FQNEAQ (reference sequence). J was trimmed by 0 bases and V by 3 bases; bases with no gene match: 5. The CDR3 loop reads CASSFLAGAGSYNEQFF. CDR3 bases: TGTGCCAGCAGCTTCCTAGCGGGGGCTGGCTCCTACAATGAGCAGTTCTTC.

This chain links TRBV5-1 with TRBJ2-1; 7 bases are a match to TRBD2. The junction had 3 bases not matched to a gene; V was cut back by 0 bases and J by 3 bases. The CDR3 consists of 15 residues. In germline, CDR1 is SGHRS, CDR2 YFSETQ. CDR3 DNA: TGCGCCAGCAGCTTGGGTAGCGGGTACTACAATGAGCAGTTCTTC. Amino acid sequence: CASSLGSGYYNEQFF.

This rearrangement joins TRBV29-1 to TRBJ1-2, with TRBD1 matching over 11 bases. The V segment lost 2 bases and the J segment 4 bases; nucleotides outside the gene matches: 3. The CDR3 is 14 residues long. Germline CDR1 is SQVTM and CDR2 is ANQGSEA. CDR3 DNA: TGCAGCGTTGAATTTGGGACAGGGGGCTATGGCTACACCTTC. Amino acid sequence: CSVEFGTGGYGYTF.

This chain connects TRBV30 to TRBJ2-7; unclear D gene. The CDR3 sequence is 12 residues long. V was trimmed by 2 bases and J by 4 bases, leaving 9 bases between them. Germline V lookup: CDR1 GTSNPN, CDR2 SVGIG (reference sequence). The CDR3 spells CAWSTGLYEQYF. CDR3 in DNA: TGTGCCTGGAGTACCGGGTTATACGAGCAGTACTTC. Full variable domain (remainder filled in from reference TRBV30 and TRBJ2-7): SQTIHQWPATLVQPVGSPLSLECTVEGTSNPNLYWYRQAAGRGLQLLFYSVGIGQISSEVPQNLSASRPQDRQFILSSKKLLLSDSGFYLCAWSTGLYEQYFGPGTRLTVT.

The chain uses TRBV20-1 and TRBJ1-5; D perhaps matches TRBD1 (5 bases). There are 13 residues in the CDR3. With 3 bases removed from V and 6 bases from J, the gap between germline ends came to 12 bases. Germline V gene lookup returns CDR1 DFQATT and CDR2 SNEGSKA (reference sequence). The CDR3 bases are TGCAGTGCTAGTACAGGACTTAGTCAGCCCCAGCATTTT. Its protein is CSASTGLSQPQHF.

This chain uses TRBV6-1 with TRBJ2-5; perhaps TRBD2 as D (5 bases). V was pared by 1 base and J by 4 bases, with 7 bases between. CDR3 length equals 13 residues. Germline-derived CDR1 and CDR2 are MNHNS and SASEGT. CDR3 loop: CASSEGRVETQYF. CDR3 DNA sequence: TGTGCCAGCAGTGAAGGGCGGGTAGAGACCCAGTACTTC.